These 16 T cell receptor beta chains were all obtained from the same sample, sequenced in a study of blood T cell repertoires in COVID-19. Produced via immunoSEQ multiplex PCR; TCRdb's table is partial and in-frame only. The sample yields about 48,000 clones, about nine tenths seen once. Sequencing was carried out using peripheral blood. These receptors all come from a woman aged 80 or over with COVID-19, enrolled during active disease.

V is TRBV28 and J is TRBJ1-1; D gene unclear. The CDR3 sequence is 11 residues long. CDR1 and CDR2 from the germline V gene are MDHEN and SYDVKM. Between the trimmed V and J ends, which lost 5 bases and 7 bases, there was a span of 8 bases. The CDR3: CASSLIDEAFF. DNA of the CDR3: TGTGCCAGCAGTCTTATAGATGAAGCTTTCTTT.

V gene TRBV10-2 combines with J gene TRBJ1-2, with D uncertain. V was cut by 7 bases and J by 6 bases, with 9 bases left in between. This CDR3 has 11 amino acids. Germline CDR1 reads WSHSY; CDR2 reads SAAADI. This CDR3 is CASNSVDGYTF. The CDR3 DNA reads TGCGCCAGCAACTCGGTGGATGGCTACACCTTC.

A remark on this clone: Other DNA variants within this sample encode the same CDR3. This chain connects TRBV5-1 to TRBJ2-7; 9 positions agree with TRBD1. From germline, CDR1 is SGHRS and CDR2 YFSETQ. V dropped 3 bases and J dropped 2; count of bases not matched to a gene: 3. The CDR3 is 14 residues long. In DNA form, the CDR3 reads TGCGCCAGCAGCTCGGGACAGGGCGCCTACGAGCAGTACTTC. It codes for CASSSGQGAYEQYF.

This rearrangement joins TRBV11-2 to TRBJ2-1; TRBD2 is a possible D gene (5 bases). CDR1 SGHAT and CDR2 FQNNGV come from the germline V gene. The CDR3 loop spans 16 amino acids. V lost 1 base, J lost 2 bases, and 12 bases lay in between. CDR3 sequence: CASSLGRGSAYNEQFF. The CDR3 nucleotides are TGTGCCAGCAGCTTAGGGAGAGGGTCGGCCTACAATGAGCAGTTCTTC.

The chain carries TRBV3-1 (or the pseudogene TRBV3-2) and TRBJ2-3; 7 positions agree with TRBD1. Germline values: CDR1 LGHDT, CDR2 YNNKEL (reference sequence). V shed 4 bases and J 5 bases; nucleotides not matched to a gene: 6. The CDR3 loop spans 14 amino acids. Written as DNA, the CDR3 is TGTGCCAGCAGCCGACGACAGGGTATAGATACGCAGTATTTT. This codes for CASSRRQGIDTQYF.

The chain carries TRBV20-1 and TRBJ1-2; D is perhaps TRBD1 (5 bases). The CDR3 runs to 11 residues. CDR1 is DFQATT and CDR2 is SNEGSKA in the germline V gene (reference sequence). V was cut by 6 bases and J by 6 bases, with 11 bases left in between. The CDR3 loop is CSASRQNGYTF. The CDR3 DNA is TGCAGTGCGAGCAGACAGAATGGCTACACCTTC.

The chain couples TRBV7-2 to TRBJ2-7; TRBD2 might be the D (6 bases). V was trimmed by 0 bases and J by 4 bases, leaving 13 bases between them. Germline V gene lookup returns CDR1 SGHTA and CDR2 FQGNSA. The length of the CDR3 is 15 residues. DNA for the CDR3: TGTGCCAGCAGCTTAGCCAGGGACTCACCATACGAGCAGTACTTC. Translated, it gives CASSLARDSPYEQYF.

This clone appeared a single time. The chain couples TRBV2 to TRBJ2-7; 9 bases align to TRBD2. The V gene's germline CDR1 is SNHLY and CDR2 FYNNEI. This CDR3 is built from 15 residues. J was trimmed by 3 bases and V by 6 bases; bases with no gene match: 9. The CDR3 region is CASREGLALLYEQYF. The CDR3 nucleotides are TGTGCCAGCAGAGAGGGACTAGCCCTCCTCTACGAGCAGTACTTC.

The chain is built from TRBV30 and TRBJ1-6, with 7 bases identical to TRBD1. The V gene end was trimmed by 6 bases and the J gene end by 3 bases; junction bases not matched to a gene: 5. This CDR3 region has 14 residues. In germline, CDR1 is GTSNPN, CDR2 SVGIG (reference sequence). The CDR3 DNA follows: TGTGCCTGTACAGGGGTTCTCTATAATTCACCCCTCCACTTT. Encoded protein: CACTGVLYNSPLHF.

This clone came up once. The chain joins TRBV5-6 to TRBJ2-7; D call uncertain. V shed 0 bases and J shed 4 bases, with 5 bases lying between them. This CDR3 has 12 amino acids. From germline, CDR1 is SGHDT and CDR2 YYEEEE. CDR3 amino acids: CASSLGRYEQYF. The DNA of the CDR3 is TGTGCCAGCAGCTTGGGTCGGTACGAGCAGTACTTC.

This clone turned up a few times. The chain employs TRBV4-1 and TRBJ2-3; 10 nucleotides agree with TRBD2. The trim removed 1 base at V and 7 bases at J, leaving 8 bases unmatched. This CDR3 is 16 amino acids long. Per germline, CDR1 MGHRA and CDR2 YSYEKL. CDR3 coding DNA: TGCGCCAGCAGCCAAGCCCCAGCGGGGGGGTGGAATACGCAGTATTTT. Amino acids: CASSQAPAGGWNTQYF.

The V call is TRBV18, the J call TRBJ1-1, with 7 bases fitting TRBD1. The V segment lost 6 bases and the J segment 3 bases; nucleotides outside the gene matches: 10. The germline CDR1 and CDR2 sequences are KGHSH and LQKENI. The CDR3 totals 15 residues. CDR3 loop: CASSPPGQWDTEAFF. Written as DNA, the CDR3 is TGTGCCAGCTCCCCGCCGGGACAGTGGGACACTGAAGCTTTCTTT. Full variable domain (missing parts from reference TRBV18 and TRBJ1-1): NAGVMQNPRHLVRRRGQEARLRCSPMKGHSHVYWYRQLPEEGLKFMVYLQKENIIDESGMPKERFSAEFPKEGPSILRIQQVVRGDSAAYFCASSPPGQWDTEAFFGQGTRLTVV.

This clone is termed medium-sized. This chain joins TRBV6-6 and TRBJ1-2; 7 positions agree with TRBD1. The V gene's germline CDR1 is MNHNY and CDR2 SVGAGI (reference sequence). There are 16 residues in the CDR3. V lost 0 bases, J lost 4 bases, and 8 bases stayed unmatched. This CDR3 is CASSYSQTGNGYGYTF. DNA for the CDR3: TGTGCCAGCAGTTACTCCCAGACAGGGAACGGCTATGGCTACACCTTC.

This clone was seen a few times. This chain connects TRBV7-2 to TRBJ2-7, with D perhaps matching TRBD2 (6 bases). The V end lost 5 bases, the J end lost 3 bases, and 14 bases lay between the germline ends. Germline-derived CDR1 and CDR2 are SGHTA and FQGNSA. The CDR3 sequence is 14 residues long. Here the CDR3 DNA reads TGTGCCAGCAGCCCGGGGGTGGGTCGCTACGAGCAGTACTTC. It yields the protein CASSPGVGRYEQYF. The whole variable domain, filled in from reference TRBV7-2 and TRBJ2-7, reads GAGVSQSPSNKVTEKGKDVELRCDPISGHTALYWYRQSLGQGLEFLIYFQGNSAPDKSGLPSDRFSAERTGGSVSTLTIQRTQQEDSAVYLCASSPGVGRYEQYFGPGTRLTVT.

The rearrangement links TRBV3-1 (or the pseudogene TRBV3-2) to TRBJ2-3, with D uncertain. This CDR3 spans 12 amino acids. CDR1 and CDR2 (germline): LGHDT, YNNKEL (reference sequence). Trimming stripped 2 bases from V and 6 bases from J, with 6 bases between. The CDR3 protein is CASSQSVDTQYF. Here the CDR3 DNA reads TGTGCCAGCAGCCAATCTGTGGATACGCAGTATTTT.

The CDR3 sequence: CASSQLDSYNEQFF. CDR3 nucleotides: TGCGCCAGCAGTCAGCTCGACAGCTACAATGAGCAGTTCTTC. The rearrangement uses TRBV23-1 and TRBJ2-1; D is possibly TRBD1 (5 bases). TRBV23-1 is placed among ORFs of uncertain function. The ends were cut back, 3 bases at V and 3 bases at J, with 9 bases in the middle. This CDR3 spans 14 amino acids.